The table lists the clone carrying this T cell receptor (beta chain) with a few counts. What it recognizes is unknown. CD8+CD4-CCR7+CD45RA+ sorting gave the naive CD8 T cells. This record comes from a study of molecular identifiers for immune sequencing clone quantification. Each CDR3 protein gets one entry after TCRdb re-called the PCR reads with MiXCR. Among more than 550,000 distinct CDR3 sequences listed, roughly 23% were seen once. Study results and limitations: In CMV-specific effectors, clones above 20 copies held over 99% of molecules; naive, under 1%. The sizes of highly expanded clones could be underestimated when identical TCR molecules share a barcode.

Losses at the gene ends were 0 bases for V and 5 bases for J; bases not matched to a gene: 6. The germline V gene has CDR1 MGHRA and CDR2 YSYEKL. The CDR3 sequence is 16 residues long. The source material was naive CD8+ T cells from blood, with Jurkat cell RNA spiked in. Subset meaning: FACS-sorted CD8+CD4-CCR7+CD45RA+ naive T cells. This receptor was obtained from a human donor in good health. Some libraries in this study had Jurkat cell RNA spiked in. The genes are TRBV4-1 and TRBJ2-5, with TRBD2 identical over 10 bases. CDR3 protein: CASSQESGGALETQYF. CDR3 in DNA: TGCGCCAGCAGCCAAGAAAGCGGGGGGGCCCTTGAGACCCAGTACTTC.